The rows below give T cell receptor beta chains drawn from one sample of a study of circulating and synovial CD4+ cells in juvenile arthritis. Only in-frame clones appear in the TCRdb table, and some are missing; sequencing was by immunoSEQ multiplex PCR. The data hold 3,500 to 4,500 clones, with 75% to 90% observed a single time. The source material was CD4+ T cells from synovial fluid. The receptors here all came from a human donor with juvenile idiopathic arthritis. The CDR3 runs from the conserved cysteine through the conserved F or W. A D gene is named only where the DNA matches it firmly. A clone size is listed for some rows: how often the clone was seen (once, few, many), or a class if it is expanded.

D gene	clone size	V gene	J gene	CDR3 protein	CDR3 DNA
TRBD1	.	TRBV19	TRBJ2-7	CASSEGDRGSYEQYF	TGTGCCAGTAGCGAGGGGGACAGGGGATCGTACGAGCAGTACTTC
TRBD1	.	TRBV9	TRBJ2-5	CASSLTGTVQETQYF	TGTGCCAGCAGCCTCACCGGGACAGTGCAAGAGACCCAGTACTTC
.	few	TRBV7-9	TRBJ1-1	CASSLVGRALGTEAFF	TGTGCCAGCAGCTTAGTCGGGCGGGCGTTAGGCACTGAAGCTTTCTTT
TRBD1	.	TRBV10-2	TRBJ2-3	CASNGQGADTQYF	TGCGCCAGCAACGGTCAGGGGGCAGATACGCAGTATTTT
TRBD2	once	TRBV10-2	TRBJ2-5	CASRIGTSGTQYF	TGCGCCAGCAGAATCGGGACTAGCGGGACCCAGTACTTC
TRBD1	.	TRBV29-1	TRBJ1-5	CSVETGAGQPQHF	TGCAGCGTCGAGACAGGGGCGGGTCAGCCCCAGCATTTT
TRBD1	.	TRBV6-6	TRBJ2-7	CASRAGTGGYYEQYF	TGTGCCAGCAGGGCCGGGACAGGGGGATACTACGAGCAGTACTTC
.	.	TRBV7-6	TRBJ2-7	CASSLGGAGDYEQYF	TGTGCCAGCAGCTTAGGTGGGGCAGGGGACTACGAGCAGTACTTC
TRBD1	.	TRBV5-1	TRBJ2-7	CASSLYPGQGGYEQYF	TGCGCCAGCAGCTTGTACCCGGGACAGGGAGGCTACGAGCAGTACTTC
.	few	TRBV9	TRBJ2-7	CASSVGESFSSYEQYF	TGTGCCAGCAGCGTAGGAGAGAGCTTTAGCTCCTACGAGCAGTACTTC
TRBD1	once	TRBV15	TRBJ1-4	CATSRDGTGGEKLFF	TGTGCCACCAGCAGAGACGGGACAGGGGGAGAAAAACTGTTTTTT
.	.	TRBV7-2	TRBJ1-2	CASSLDYSGYTF	TGTGCCAGCAGCTTAGATTATAGCGGCTACACCTTC
.	.	TRBV6-5	TRBJ2-1	CASTRSRREEQFF	TGTGCCAGCACCCGGTCCCGAAGGGAGGAGCAGTTCTTC
TRBD1	few	TRBV10-3	TRBJ1-1	CAISESSGTVGTEAFF	TGTGCCATCAGTGAGTCGTCGGGGACAGTCGGGACTGAAGCTTTCTTT
TRBD2	.	TRBV7-9	TRBJ2-2	CASSPGLAGGANTGELFF	TGTGCCAGCAGCCCCGGACTAGCGGGAGGCGCGAACACCGGGGAGCTGTTTTTT
TRBD1	.	TRBV5-5	TRBJ2-5	CASSLWGTAQETQYF	TGTGCCAGCAGCTTGTGGGGGACAGCTCAAGAGACCCAGTACTTC
.	.	TRBV9	TRBJ2-7	CASRGDWSGPSYEQYF	TGTGCCAGCAGGGGGGACTGGTCGGGGCCGTCCTACGAGCAGTACTTC
.	once	TRBV29-1	TRBJ1-4	CSVLEETTSFF	TGCAGCGTTTTAGAGGAGACCACTTCTTTTTTT
.	.	TRBV20-1	TRBJ1-2	CSAPSGYGYTF	TGCAGTGCCCCCTCAGGGTATGGCTACACCTTC
TRBD1	once	TRBV7-2	TRBJ2-7	CASSAGDRIYEQYF	TGTGCCAGCAGCGCCGGGGACAGGATATACGAGCAGTACTTC
TRBD1	.	TRBV5-1	TRBJ2-5	CASSPWDRQETQYF	TGCGCCAGCAGCCCCTGGGACAGACAAGAGACCCAGTACTTC
.	.	TRBV7-2	TRBJ1-5	CASSLSGPNQPQHF	TGTGCCAGCAGCTTATCAGGGCCCAATCAGCCCCAGCATTTT
.	.	TRBV5-1	TRBJ2-1	CASSPATENEQFF	TGCGCCAGCAGCCCGGCGACAGAAAATGAGCAGTTCTTC
TRBD1	once	TRBV27	TRBJ1-2	CASSLRAGGFGYTF	TGTGCCAGCAGTTTGAGAGCAGGGGGCTTTGGCTACACCTTC
TRBD1	.	TRBV28	TRBJ1-2	CASSLQGAYGYTF	TGTGCCAGCAGTTTACAGGGGGCCTATGGCTACACCTTC
.	.	TRBV7-9	TRBJ1-6	CASRVSNSPLHF	TGTGCCAGCAGAGTTAGCAATTCACCCCTCCACTTT
.	.	TRBV28	TRBJ1-3	CASSLRGETNTIYF	TGTGCCAGCAGTCTCCGGGGAGAGACAAACACCATATATTTT
TRBD2	.	TRBV11-1	TRBJ2-7	CASNLGGRGYEQYF	TGTGCCAGCAACCTTGGCGGGAGAGGGTACGAGCAGTACTTC
.	few	TRBV14	TRBJ2-3	CASSQDPPYTQYF	TGTGCCAGCAGCCAAGATCCCCCCTATACGCAGTATTTT
TRBD2	.	TRBV27	TRBJ2-7	CASSLRDYSSRYF	TGTGCCAGCAGTCTACGGGACTACTCTTCGAGGTACTTC
.	once	TRBV9	TRBJ2-2	CASSVTGLNTGELFF	TGTGCCAGCAGCGTAACAGGGTTGAACACCGGGGAGCTGTTTTTT
.	once	TRBV30	TRBJ2-3	CAWSTGLEDTQYF	TGTGCCTGGTCAACAGGCCTGGAGGATACGCAGTATTTT
TRBD1	.	TRBV6-1	TRBJ1-5	CASSEGGTVHSNQPQHF	TGTGCCAGCAGTGAAGGCGGGACAGTTCATAGCAATCAGCCCCAGCATTTT
TRBD2	.	TRBV30	TRBJ2-1	CAWRGTSGYPGENEQFF	TGTGCCTGGAGAGGTACTAGCGGATACCCCGGCGAGAATGAGCAGTTCTTC
.	.	TRBV13	TRBJ2-3	CASSFLMGARTDTQYF	TGTGCCAGCAGCTTTCTTATGGGGGCCCGCACAGATACGCAGTATTTT
.	.	TRBV27	TRBJ1-3	CASSGTGVLSGNTIYF	TGTGCCAGCAGTGGGACGGGAGTGCTCAGTGGAAACACCATATATTTT
TRBD2	.	TRBV9	TRBJ2-5	CASSVGILAGRSAARETQYF	TGTGCCAGCAGCGTAGGAATACTAGCGGGGAGAAGTGCTGCAAGGGAGACCCAGTACTTC
TRBD2	once	TRBV6-5	TRBJ2-7	CASSLGAAGGYEQYF	TGTGCCAGCAGCCTGGGGGCAGCGGGGGGCTACGAGCAGTACTTC
TRBD2	.	TRBV7-3	TRBJ2-1	CASNPGTSAGNEQFF	TGTGCCAGCAACCCCGGGACTAGCGCTGGAAATGAGCAGTTCTTC
TRBD1	few	TRBV5-1	TRBJ2-7	CASSLDRGHINSYEQYF	TGCGCCAGCAGCTTGGACAGGGGACATATAAACTCCTACGAGCAGTACTTC
.	.	TRBV9	TRBJ2-5	CASSVGSRPVGETQYF	TGTGCCAGCAGCGTAGGTTCAAGGCCCGTCGGGGAGACCCAGTACTTC
.	.	TRBV14	TRBJ2-4	CASSQGRGSDIQYF	TGTGCCAGCAGCCAAGGACGGGGTAGTGACATTCAGTACTTC
TRBD1	.	TRBV19	TRBJ1-2	CASNTGGGYGYTF	TGTGCCAGTAACACAGGGGGCGGCTATGGCTACACCTTC
.	.	TRBV18	TRBJ2-3	CASSPDRNTQYF	TGTGCCAGCTCACCAGACAGGAATACGCAGTATTTT
TRBD2	.	TRBV5-1	TRBJ2-7	CASSLIGPTSHYEQYF	TGCGCCAGCAGCTTGATCGGGCCGACTAGCCACTACGAGCAGTACTTC
.	few	TRBV18	TRBJ1-1	CASSPMSDTEAFF	TGTGCCAGCTCACCCATGTCGGACACTGAAGCTTTCTTT
.	.	TRBV27	TRBJ1-1	CASSSRSVSTEAFF	TGTGCCAGCAGTTCCCGGTCGGTGAGCACTGAAGCTTTCTTT
TRBD1	.	TRBV30	TRBJ1-1	CAWSGETGLTF	TGTGCCTGGAGTGGGGAGACAGGGCTAACCTTT
.	.	TRBV6-5	TRBJ2-5	CASSYTAGTQYF	TGTGCCAGCAGTTACACGGCGGGGACCCAGTACTTC
TRBD1	.	TRBV9	TRBJ1-5	CAHGKIRGRVGSNQPQHF	TGTGCCCACGGGAAAATAAGGGGGCGGGTTGGCAGCAATCAGCCCCAGCATTTT
.	few	TRBV19	TRBJ1-1	CASSMIPAGVTEAFF	TGTGCCAGTAGTATGATACCGGCAGGGGTCACTGAAGCTTTCTTT
.	.	TRBV9	TRBJ2-5	CASSPGLAGTQYF	TGTGCCAGCAGCCCGGGCCTTGCGGGGACCCAGTACTTC
.	.	TRBV19	TRBJ2-6	CASSYIRQWNSGANVLTF	TGTGCCAGTAGTTACATTCGACAGTGGAACTCTGGGGCCAACGTCCTGACTTTC
.	once	TRBV6-1	TRBJ1-1	CASIWTSNTEAFF	TGTGCCAGCATTTGGACTTCGAACACTGAAGCTTTCTTT
.	.	TRBV2	TRBJ2-7	CASSGGRYEQYF	TGTGCCAGCAGTGGGGGGCGCTACGAGCAGTACTTC
TRBD2	.	TRBV9	TRBJ2-7	CASSVERGSSYEQYF	TGTGCCAGCAGCGTAGAACGCGGGAGCTCCTACGAGCAGTACTTC
.	.	TRBV11-1	TRBJ2-1	CASSSRGFREMNNEQFF	TGTGCCAGCAGCTCACGGGGGTTTAGGGAGATGAACAATGAGCAGTTCTTC
.	.	TRBV2	TRBJ1-1	CASGGPPRNTEAFF	TGTGCCAGTGGTGGGCCACCCCGGAACACTGAAGCTTTCTTT
TRBD2	.	TRBV5-1	TRBJ2-1	CASSLEPSGSPFF	TGCGCCAGCAGCTTGGAACCTAGCGGGAGTCCGTTCTTC